The entry below gives a single T cell receptor (beta chain) sequence along with its context. The CDR3 contains 15 residues. J gave up 5 bases and V 3 bases, and 7 bases lay outside the gene matches. The germline V gene encodes CDR1 LNHDA and CDR2 SQIVND (reference sequence). These data are taken from a study of technical replicates of blood from several donors. Clones were read by immunoSEQ multiplex PCR, and TCRdb kept only the in-frame ones, dropping some. The sample has under 90,000 clones, roughly 98% seen once. The source material was T cells isolated from PBMCs. The V call is TRBV19, the J call TRBJ2-1, with TRBD1 matching 7 bases. The clonotype was recovered from a human donor in good health. DNA for the CDR3: TGTGCCAGTAGTATGAAAGGGGGCGGCAACAATGAGCAGTTCTTC. Amino acid sequence: CASSMKGGGNNEQFF.